Listed below are T cell receptor beta chains from one sample, sequenced in a study of control samples from healthy donors and cancer patients. The assay was immunoSEQ multiplex PCR, and TCRdb's table has in-frame clones only and misses some. Of 90,000 to 110,000 clones in the sample, about nine tenths were seen once. The sequenced sample consisted of blood. The source is a human donor in good health. The donor label of this sample is uncertain. Each CDR3 is given with its conserved first and last residue. D genes are given only for firm matches. Not all rows give a size; the values are once, few, many and, for expanded clones, a class.

J gene: TRBJ1-2; clone size: .; D gene: .; V gene: TRBV2; CDR3 protein: CASRGTYGYTF; CDR3 DNA: TGTGCCAGCAGGGGGACCTATGGCTACACCTTC
J gene: TRBJ2-6; clone size: .; D gene: TRBD1; V gene: TRBV11-3; CDR3 protein: CASRTTDRARAGANVLTF; CDR3 DNA: TGTGCCAGCAGAACCACGGACAGGGCAAGGGCTGGGGCCAACGTCCTGACTTTC
J gene: TRBJ1-2; clone size: .; D gene: TRBD1; V gene: TRBV2; CDR3 protein: CASREQGAGGYTF; CDR3 DNA: TGTGCCAGCAGGGAACAGGGGGCAGGTGGCTACACCTTC
J gene: TRBJ1-5; clone size: .; D gene: .; V gene: TRBV4-1; CDR3 protein: CASSQEGGEIGNQPQHF; CDR3 DNA: TGCGCCAGCAGCCAAGAAGGAGGGGAAATAGGCAATCAGCCCCAGCATTTT
J gene: TRBJ1-2; clone size: .; D gene: .; V gene: TRBV29-1; CDR3 protein: CSGDSTNYGYTF; CDR3 DNA: TGCAGCGGTGACAGTACTAACTATGGCTACACCTTC
J gene: TRBJ1-4; clone size: once; D gene: TRBD1; V gene: TRBV5-1; CDR3 protein: CASSSQGYNEKLFF; CDR3 DNA: TGCGCCAGCAGTTCACAGGGGTATAATGAAAAACTGTTTTTT
J gene: TRBJ1-1; clone size: .; D gene: .; V gene: TRBV2; CDR3 protein: CASSVGENTEAFF; CDR3 DNA: TGTGCCAGCAGTGTAGGTGAGAACACTGAAGCTTTCTTT
J gene: TRBJ2-5; clone size: .; D gene: TRBD2; V gene: TRBV5-5; CDR3 protein: CASTLSLNGGAGETQYF; CDR3 DNA: TGTGCCAGCACCCTGAGCTTGAACGGGGGGGCGGGAGAGACCCAGTACTTC
J gene: TRBJ1-2; clone size: .; D gene: .; V gene: TRBV6-5; CDR3 protein: CASSPGHNYGYTF; CDR3 DNA: TGTGCCAGCAGTCCCGGTCACAACTATGGCTACACCTTC
J gene: TRBJ1-2; clone size: .; D gene: .; V gene: TRBV25-1; CDR3 protein: CASSLGASYGYTF; CDR3 DNA: TGTGCCAGCAGTCTGGGGGCTAGCTATGGCTACACCTTC
J gene: TRBJ1-1; clone size: .; D gene: .; V gene: TRBV2; CDR3 protein: CASSEQEGSEAFF; CDR3 DNA: TGTGCCAGCAGTGAACAGGAGGGGTCTGAAGCTTTCTTT
J gene: TRBJ1-5; clone size: .; D gene: .; V gene: TRBV29-1; CDR3 protein: CSVVWQPNQPQHF; CDR3 DNA: TGCAGCGTTGTTTGGCAGCCCAATCAGCCCCAGCATTTT
J gene: TRBJ1-5; clone size: once; D gene: .; V gene: TRBV27; CDR3 protein: CASSFSVGHQPQHF; CDR3 DNA: TGTGCCAGCAGTTTCTCCGTCGGGCATCAGCCCCAGCATTTT
J gene: TRBJ1-5; clone size: .; D gene: .; V gene: TRBV24-1; CDR3 protein: CATSEGGGPGQPQHF; CDR3 DNA: TGTGCCACCAGTGAAGGGGGGGGCCCTGGGCAGCCCCAGCATTTT
J gene: TRBJ2-5; clone size: few; D gene: TRBD2; V gene: TRBV27; CDR3 protein: CASSLSNSPGGEKTQYF; CDR3 DNA: TGTGCCAGCAGTTTATCGAATAGCCCGGGGGGGGAAAAGACCCAGTACTTC
J gene: TRBJ1-5; clone size: .; D gene: .; V gene: TRBV21-1; CDR3 protein: CASSNYRGLNSNQPQHF; CDR3 DNA: TGTGCCAGCAGCAATTACAGGGGACTCAATAGCAATCAGCCCCAGCATTTT
J gene: TRBJ2-7; clone size: .; D gene: TRBD1; V gene: TRBV6-6; CDR3 protein: CASSWGQGRASYEQYF; CDR3 DNA: TGTGCCAGCAGTTGGGGACAGGGGAGAGCGTCCTACGAGCAGTACTTC
J gene: TRBJ2-1; clone size: .; D gene: .; V gene: TRBV4-1; CDR3 protein: CASSQEAQVGSSYNEQFF; CDR3 DNA: TGCGCCAGCAGCCAAGAGGCACAGGTCGGTAGCTCCTACAATGAGCAGTTCTTC
J gene: TRBJ1-2; clone size: .; D gene: TRBD1; V gene: TRBV25-1; CDR3 protein: CASSESAGGRGYTF; CDR3 DNA: TGTGCCAGCAGTGAATCGGCAGGGGGCAGGGGCTACACCTTC
J gene: TRBJ1-5; clone size: once; D gene: TRBD1; V gene: TRBV19; CDR3 protein: CASSATGVGNQPQHF; CDR3 DNA: TGTGCCAGTAGCGCAACAGGGGTTGGCAATCAGCCCCAGCATTTT
J gene: TRBJ1-5; clone size: .; D gene: .; V gene: TRBV5-1; CDR3 protein: CASSLGGGQGSQPQHF; CDR3 DNA: TGCGCCAGCAGCTTAGGAGGGGGTCAGGGGTCTCAGCCCCAGCATTTT
J gene: TRBJ2-1; clone size: .; D gene: .; V gene: TRBV10-3; CDR3 protein: CAISGGGPYNEQFF; CDR3 DNA: TGTGCCATCAGTGGAGGGGGGCCCTACAATGAGCAGTTCTTC
J gene: TRBJ2-5; clone size: .; D gene: .; V gene: TRBV15; CDR3 protein: CATSTTFSDGRGKTQYF; CDR3 DNA: TGTGCCACCAGCACGACCTTTTCGGACGGTCGCGGCAAGACCCAGTACTTC
J gene: TRBJ2-3; clone size: .; D gene: .; V gene: TRBV5-1; CDR3 protein: CASSLDMGAGDTQYF; CDR3 DNA: TGCGCCAGCAGCTTGGATATGGGGGCCGGAGATACGCAGTATTTT
J gene: TRBJ2-7; clone size: .; D gene: .; V gene: TRBV5-4; CDR3 protein: CASSWGGTGRNYEQYF; CDR3 DNA: TGTGCCAGCAGCTGGGGAGGGACAGGCCGAAACTACGAGCAGTACTTC
J gene: TRBJ2-3; clone size: .; D gene: .; V gene: TRBV10-3; CDR3 protein: CAISEQKGLGSDTQYF; CDR3 DNA: TGTGCCATCAGTGAACAAAAGGGGCTTGGGTCAGATACGCAGTATTTT
J gene: TRBJ2-1; clone size: .; D gene: .; V gene: TRBV3-1/TRBV3-2; CDR3 protein: CASSRGTEIYNEQFF; CDR3 DNA: TGTGCCAGCAGCCGCGGGACGGAGATCTACAATGAGCAGTTCTTC
J gene: TRBJ1-2; clone size: .; D gene: TRBD1; V gene: TRBV18; CDR3 protein: CASSPTTGEDGYTF; CDR3 DNA: TGTGCCAGCTCACCAACGACAGGGGAGGATGGCTACACCTTC
J gene: TRBJ2-1; clone size: .; D gene: TRBD1; V gene: TRBV30; CDR3 protein: CAWTLLTGDDEQFF; CDR3 DNA: TGTGCCTGGACCCTTTTGACAGGGGATGATGAGCAGTTCTTC
J gene: TRBJ1-2; clone size: .; D gene: TRBD1; V gene: TRBV5-1; CDR3 protein: CASSYSPRDSSYGYTF; CDR3 DNA: TGCGCCAGCAGCTATTCCCCCCGGGACAGTTCCTATGGCTACACCTTC
J gene: TRBJ1-2; clone size: .; D gene: .; V gene: TRBV19; CDR3 protein: CASSPPTGGYTF; CDR3 DNA: TGTGCCAGTAGTCCCCCTACGGGAGGCTACACCTTC